The 17 T cell receptor beta chains reported below all come from one sample, sequenced in a study of T-cell reconstitution after alpha-beta-depleted transplantation in children. TCRbeta library construction was performed incorporating unique molecular identifiers. TCRdb reprocessed the PCR reads via MiXCR and lists one record per CDR3 protein. This table has about 540,000 distinct CDR3 sequences, 18% appearing once. This specimen was PBMCs from the stem cell graft donor, taken from the stem cell graft. The receptor set was obtained from a human donor who donated a stem cell graft to a child with acute lymphoblastic leukemia.

The sample holds a few counts of this clonotype. This sequence joins TRBV13 and TRBJ2-7; tentatively, D is TRBD2 (5 bases). The germline V gene has CDR1 PRHDT and CDR2 FYEKMQ (reference sequence). This CDR3 is built from 14 residues. Trimming stripped 5 bases from V and 2 bases from J, with 13 bases between. The CDR3 coding sequence is TGTGCCAGCAGCCTGACCGGACTGGCCTACGAGCAGTACTTC. Translation gives CASSLTGLAYEQYF. Complete variable domain (other parts from reference TRBV13 and TRBJ2-7): AAGVIQSPRHLIKEKRETATLKCYPIPRHDTVYWYQQGPGQDPQFLISFYEKMQSDKGSIPDRFSAQQFSDYHSELNMSSLELGDSALYFCASSLTGLAYEQYFGPGTRLTVT.

The rearrangement joins TRBV12-3 or TRBV12-4 to TRBJ2-7; D is perhaps TRBD1 (5 bases). This CDR3 region has 11 residues. V was trimmed by 8 bases and J by 5 bases, leaving 10 bases between them. As DNA, the CDR3 is TGTGCCAGCTCGGGCAGGGACGAGCAGTACTTC. It yields the protein CASSGRDEQYF.

This clonotype occurred a few times. The chain recombines TRBV12-3 or TRBV12-4 with TRBJ1-4; the match to TRBD1 covers 7 bases. The CDR3 totals 15 residues. V lost 6 bases and J lost 8; bases outside the gene matches: 12. The CDR3 region has the DNA TGTGCCAGCAGCTTGTGGCAGGGGGGCCGGGAAAAACTGTTTTTT. This translates into CASSLWQGGREKLFF.

This clonotype was seen only a few times. The chain recombines TRBV12-3 or TRBV12-4 with TRBJ2-1; 8 nucleotides agree with TRBD2. The CDR3 is 15 residues long. Unmatched junction bases numbered 11, after V lost 4 bases and J lost 9 bases. The CDR3: CASSWGLGFAGEQFF. The CDR3 bases are TGTGCCAGCAGTTGGGGACTAGGTTTTGCGGGTGAGCAGTTCTTC.

The chain uses TRBV27 and TRBJ1-1; D not resolved. V lost 3 bases and J lost 1, with 9 bases in between. Germline CDR1 and CDR2: MNHEY and SMNVEV (reference sequence). The CDR3 consists of 14 residues. The CDR3 nucleotides read TGTGCCAGCAGTTTCAATACCAGGAACACTGAAGCTTTCTTT. Amino acids: CASSFNTRNTEAFF.

This clonotype was counted only a few times. The chain combines TRBV20-1 with TRBJ2-2; D gene ambiguous. The CDR3 sequence is 16 residues long. Germline V gene lookup returns CDR1 DFQATT and CDR2 SNEGSKA (reference sequence). V lost 5 bases, J lost 4 bases, and 20 bases lay in between. The chain's CDR3 is CSAGHVASGATGELFF. The CDR3 nucleotides are TGCAGTGCTGGCCACGTGGCGTCCGGAGCCACCGGGGAGCTGTTTTTT.

The chain is built from TRBV4-2 and TRBJ2-7; 9 bases line up with TRBD2. V dropped 4 bases and J dropped 3; count of bases not matched to a gene: 4. The CDR3 loop spans 14 amino acids. The germline V gene has CDR1 LGHNA and CDR2 YNFKEQ. The CDR3 DNA reads as TGTGCCAGCAGCCCGGGACTAGCCAACTACGAGCAGTACTTC. Translated, it gives CASSPGLANYEQYF.

The chain recombines TRBV12-3 or TRBV12-4 with TRBJ2-4; the match to TRBD2 covers 9 bases. The CDR3 is 16 amino acids. V lost 4 bases, J lost 0 bases, and 4 bases stayed unmatched. The CDR3 bases are TGTGCCAGCAGTTGGCTAGCGGGGCTAGCCAAAAACATTCAGTACTTC. The encoded protein is CASSWLAGLAKNIQYF.

This clonotype has a handful of counts. The chain joins TRBV27 to TRBJ2-1; D is ambiguous. Trimming cost V 2 bases and J 8 bases, with 7 bases left between them. CDR1 and CDR2 from the germline V gene are MNHEY and SMNVEV (reference sequence). This CDR3 has 12 residues. The CDR3 coding sequence is TGTGCCAGCAGTTTAACACACGATGAGCAGTTCTTC. Encoded protein: CASSLTHDEQFF.

This clonotype was seen a few times. The V and J genes are TRBV24-1 and TRBJ2-3; the match to TRBD2 covers 10 bases. V lost 2 bases, J lost 9 bases, and 10 bases stayed unmatched. Germline V gene data show CDR1 as KGHDR and CDR2 as SFDVKD. This CDR3 spans 16 amino acids. CDR3 sequence reads: CATSDWIAGGRGTQYF. DNA for the CDR3: TGTGCCACCAGTGATTGGATAGCGGGAGGAAGGGGGACGCAGTATTTT.

The rearrangement links TRBV3-1 to TRBJ2-7; D unclear. Germline CDR1 is LGHDT and CDR2 is YNNKEL (reference sequence). CDR3 length: 15 residues. Trimming left V 4 bases short and J 3 bases short, with 16 bases between. This chain's CDR3 is CASSRTGEGYYEQYF. The CDR3 nucleotides are TGTGCCAGCAGCCGAACGGGCGAAGGGTACTACGAGCAGTACTTC.

This sequence joins TRBV12-3 or TRBV12-4 and TRBJ2-2; perhaps D is TRBD1 or TRBD2 (5 bases each). The CDR3 sequence is 15 residues long. Trimming shortened V by 6 bases and J by 4 bases, and 15 bases separated the two germline ends. Here the CDR3 reads CASRVGEVGTGELFF. DNA of the CDR3: TGTGCCAGCAGGGTGGGGGAAGTGGGCACCGGGGAGCTGTTTTTT.

This clonotype has a count of ten or more. The chain is built from TRBV7-9 and TRBJ2-3, with TRBD2 identical over 12 bases. J lost 7 bases, V lost 4 bases, and 9 bases had no gene match. The germline V gene has CDR1 SEHNR and CDR2 FQNEAQ (reference sequence). CDR3 length: 16 amino acids. The CDR3 nucleotides are TGTGCCAGCAGCTCCCGTCTAGCGGGAGGGCCTCATACGCAGTATTTT. It codes for CASSSRLAGGPHTQYF.

This clonotype was observed a few times. This rearrangement joins TRBV5-1 to TRBJ2-1; D might be TRBD2 (6 bases). The CDR3 is 16 amino acids. CDR1 and CDR2 from the germline V gene are SGHRS and YFSETQ. V dropped 1 base and J dropped 2 bases, with 13 bases sitting between them. As DNA, the CDR3 is TGCGCCAGCAGCTTGAGCGTGGGAGGTCCCTACAATGAGCAGTTCTTC. It is translated as CASSLSVGGPYNEQFF.

The sample holds a few counts of this clonotype. The V gene is TRBV29-1, the J gene TRBJ2-7, with D perhaps TRBD2 (5 bases). V was cut by 0 bases and J by 5 bases, with 14 bases left in between. CDR3 length equals 14 residues. Germline assignment: CDR1 SQVTM and CDR2 ANQGSEA. CDR3 nucleotide sequence: TGCAGCGTTGAAGATGTCGGGGTTCGGGACGAGCAGTACTTC. This codes for CSVEDVGVRDEQYF.

V gene TRBV3-1 combines with J gene TRBJ2-1; 8 bases match TRBD2. Germline CDR1 LGHDT, CDR2 YNNKEL (reference sequence). V dropped 8 bases and J dropped 6; count of bases not matched to a gene: 21. The CDR3 extends over 18 amino acids. The CDR3 loop is CASCPRHSGADRGNEQFF. CDR3 nucleotide sequence: TGTGCCAGCTGCCCGCGACATAGCGGGGCCGATCGGGGCAATGAGCAGTTCTTC.

This clonotype was observed a handful of times. J is TRBJ2-7 and V is TRBV12-3 or TRBV12-4, with a weak D call TRBD1 (5 bases). The CDR3 covers 14 residues. Trimming took off 3 bases at V and 3 bases at J, with 12 bases between the two ends. Here the CDR3 DNA reads TGTGCCAGCAGTTTTGGGGCCGGCAACTACGAGCAGTACTTC. Amino acids: CASSFGAGNYEQYF.